Reported below is one T cell receptor (beta chain). What it binds is not known. The source of the sample is a study of OX40 agonist ivuxolimab in advanced cancers. Turning to the study itself: Ivuxolimab is an agonistic anti-OX40 (CD134) antibody, and patients were treated with it.

Sequencing was performed with immunoSEQ multiplex PCR; in TCRdb, only in-frame clones are kept and a portion is missing. The repertoire holds some 70,000 clones, with around four fifths as singletons. Points from the study as a whole: On average, a greater number of expanded clones characterised CD8+ T cells relative to CD4+. Nonresponders included some who also had low normalized T-cell clonal expansion. The CD4+ and CD8+ T cells in the blood had expanded clonally by week 6 at 0.1 to 3.0 mg/kg.

CDR1 and CDR2 (germline): SGHTA, FQGNSA. V lost 4 bases to trimming and J lost 1 base, with 12 bases between them. The CDR3 covers 15 residues. The chain employs TRBV7-2 and TRBJ2-3, with a weak D call TRBD1 (7 bases). The receptor's source is an adult with an advanced solid tumor such as melanoma, head and neck, liver or kidney cancer. Sequenced material: CD4+ or CD8+ T cells sorted from blood, taken in a trial of the OX40 agonist ivuxolimab. The CDR3: CASSSGDSRTDTQYF. The CDR3 DNA reads as TGTGCCAGCAGCTCGGGGGACAGCCGCACAGATACGCAGTATTTT. The variable domain in full, completed from reference TRBV7-2 and TRBJ2-3, reads GAGVSQSPSNKVTEKGKDVELRCDPISGHTALYWYRQSLGQGLEFLIYFQGNSAPDKSGLPSDRFSAERTGGSVSTLTIQRTQQEDSAVYLCASSSGDSRTDTQYFGPGTRLTVL.